Listed below are T cell receptor beta chains from one sample, sequenced in a study of CD8 T cells in cerebrospinal fluid in Alzheimer's disease. TCRdb re-called the 10x single-cell sequencing reads, yielding one record per CDR3 amino acid sequence without DNA. Its listing shows about 1,500 distinct CDR3 sequences. Sequenced input: cerebrospinal fluid. These receptors originate from a human donor in good health. Both conserved end residues are part of each CDR3. The size of a clone is reported for some rows only, either as once, few or many, or as a class for expanded clones.

v_call,j_call,clone_size,cdr3_aa
TRBV7-3,TRBJ2-2,medium-sized,CASSLIATAGLANTGELFF
TRBV7-6,TRBJ2-7,medium-sized,CASSLAAGYEQYF
TRBV20-1,TRBJ2-7,medium-sized,CSARDHDSYEQYF
TRBV5-1,TRBJ2-7,medium-sized,CASSLNGGPTYEQYF
TRBV7-3,TRBJ1-1,large,CASSLTLLGQGAGTEAFF
TRBV24-1,TRBJ2-4,medium-sized,CARVRGLAKNIQYF
TRBV6-2/TRBV6-3,TRBJ2-3,.,CASSYPPDRGETDTQYF
TRBV14,TRBJ1-6,medium-sized,CASSQDRGYNSPLHF
TRBV5-1,TRBJ2-5,medium-sized,CASSPGLAGFLTQYF
TRBV7-3,TRBJ2-6,large,CASSPQVAGANVLTF
TRBV20-1,TRBJ2-3,medium-sized,CSARAASVSQYF
TRBV10-2,TRBJ1-2,medium-sized,CASSDLRAVDGYTF
TRBV5-1,TRBJ2-3,large,CASSLGTPTDTQYF
TRBV19,TRBJ2-3,medium-sized,CASSTPDRGADTQYF
TRBV14,TRBJ1-6,large,CASSQDLGFNSPLHF
TRBV19,TRBJ1-1,.,CASSMRNRASGNTEAFF
TRBV7-9,TRBJ1-1,medium-sized,CASSFPQGFGTEAFF
TRBV29-1,TRBJ2-5,large,CSVEDQRGRSETQYF
TRBV5-1,TRBJ2-1,medium-sized,CASRTSGYYNEQFF
TRBV5-1,TRBJ2-2,large,CASSLGLAGEGTGELFF
TRBV2,TRBJ1-5,medium-sized,CASSEYRGSGQPQHF
TRBV19,TRBJ2-1,.,CASSVGESYNEQFF
TRBV20-1,TRBJ1-5,medium-sized,CSASRRSSNQPQHF
TRBV5-5,TRBJ2-3,medium-sized,CASSFVFRDRGADTQYF
TRBV5-1,TRBJ2-2,large,CASSLSFMADSNTGELFF
TRBV7-9,TRBJ1-1,medium-sized,CASSLDRVRAFF
TRBV5-6,TRBJ2-1,medium-sized,CASSHWAGVYNEQFF
TRBV11-1,TRBJ2-5,medium-sized,CASSRGRGPQETQYF
TRBV5-1,TRBJ2-7,medium-sized,CASSVVGIHEQYF
TRBV20-1,TRBJ1-4,.,CSAPRGGGIDEKLFF